This is a list of T cell receptor beta chains from one sample in a study of blood T cell repertoires in COVID-19. The protocol was immunoSEQ multiplex PCR, while the TCRdb copy is restricted to in-frame clones and leaves out a portion. The table lists some 290,000 clones, 81% of them singletons, with around 2.9% in the top ten. Sequenced sample: peripheral blood. These receptor sequences come from a woman aged 60-70 years with active or convalescent COVID-19. CDR3s include the opening cysteine and the closing phenylalanine or tryptophan. Each record gives: V gene, D gene, clone size, CDR3 length, J gene, CDR3 protein, CDR3 DNA. D genes are given only for firm matches. Only some rows state a clone size, as once, few, many or a class for expanded clones.

V: TRBV9
D: -
size: -
length: 17
J: TRBJ1-1
CDR3: CASSVVWDLRGDTEAFF
DNA: TGTGCCAGCAGCGTAGTGTGGGATCTCCGGGGAGATACTGAAGCTTTCTTT

V: TRBV30
D: TRBD1
size: -
length: 13
J: TRBJ2-2
CDR3: CAEDRVGTGELFF
DNA: TGTGCCGAGGACAGGGTGGGGACCGGGGAGCTGTTTTTT

V: TRBV5-1
D: -
size: -
length: 14
J: TRBJ1-2
CDR3: CASSLGSHTMGYTF
DNA: TGCGCCAGCAGCTTAGGCAGCCACACTATGGGCTACACCTTC

V: TRBV11-2
D: -
size: -
length: 11
J: TRBJ1-2
CDR3: CASSSLQGYTF
DNA: TGTGCCAGCAGCTCCCTCCAGGGCTACACCTTC

V: TRBV6-5
D: -
size: -
length: 14
J: TRBJ1-4
CDR3: CASSDSATNEKLFF
DNA: TGTGCCAGCAGCGACAGTGCAACTAATGAAAAACTGTTTTTT

V: TRBV24-1
D: TRBD1
size: few
length: 15
J: TRBJ2-1
CDR3: CATSGGTTGGNEQFF
DNA: TGTGCCACCAGTGGGGGGACAACAGGGGGCAATGAGCAGTTCTTC

V: TRBV5-4
D: TRBD1
size: once
length: 15
J: TRBJ1-4
CDR3: CASSRRQGSNEKLFF
DNA: TGTGCCAGCAGCAGACGACAGGGCTCGAATGAAAAACTGTTTTTT

V: TRBV7-9
D: TRBD1
size: -
length: 15
J: TRBJ1-4
CDR3: CASSLRDSRNEKLFF
DNA: TGTGCCAGCAGCTTAAGGGACAGCCGAAATGAAAAACTGTTTTTT

V: TRBV5-5
D: -
size: few
length: 19
J: TRBJ1-5
CDR3: CASSLEPDILNRSNQPQHF
DNA: TGTGCCAGCAGCTTGGAACCGGACATCTTAAATAGAAGCAATCAGCCCCAGCATTTT

V: TRBV7-9
D: TRBD1
size: -
length: 19
J: TRBJ1-3
CDR3: CASSSTPWTGRTSGNTIYF
DNA: TGTGCCAGCAGCTCGACACCCTGGACAGGCCGTACCTCTGGAAACACCATATATTTT

V: TRBV7-2
D: -
size: -
length: 12
J: TRBJ1-2
CDR3: CASSPSRGSYTF
DNA: TGTGCCAGCAGCCCCAGCCGGGGTAGCTACACCTTC

V: TRBV20-1
D: TRBD2
size: -
length: 14
J: TRBJ2-7
CDR3: CSASLTSGTYEQYF
DNA: TGCAGTGCTAGTTTGACTAGCGGGACCTACGAGCAGTACTTC

V: TRBV4-3
D: TRBD1
size: -
length: 17
J: TRBJ1-6
CDR3: CASSQDLQGAYNSPLHF
DNA: TGCGCCAGCAGCCAAGACCTACAGGGGGCGTATAATTCACCCCTCCACTTT

V: TRBV10-1
D: -
size: -
length: 15
J: TRBJ1-5
CDR3: CASSVHPIYNQPQHF
DNA: TGCGCCAGCAGTGTTCACCCGATCTACAATCAGCCCCAGCATTTT

V: TRBV6-5
D: TRBD1
size: -
length: 13
J: TRBJ1-1
CDR3: CASSPQGGTEAFF
DNA: TGTGCCAGCAGTCCCCAGGGGGGCACTGAAGCTTTCTTT

V: TRBV5-1
D: -
size: -
length: 13
J: TRBJ1-1
CDR3: CASTDRLNTEAFF
DNA: TGCGCCAGCACAGACAGGTTGAACACTGAAGCTTTCTTT

V: TRBV19
D: -
size: -
length: 15
J: TRBJ1-5
CDR3: CASTLDTNSNQPQHF
DNA: TGTGCCAGTACCCTGGACACAAATAGCAATCAGCCCCAGCATTTT

V: TRBV5-1
D: TRBD2
size: -
length: 14
J: TRBJ2-1
CDR3: CASGQTSGGFLQFF
DNA: TGCGCCAGCGGCCAGACTAGCGGGGGTTTCCTTCAGTTCTTC

V: TRBV11-2
D: -
size: -
length: 13
J: TRBJ2-5
CDR3: CASSRNSQETQYF
DNA: TGTGCCAGCAGCCGAAACTCACAAGAGACCCAGTACTTC

V: TRBV5-1
D: -
size: -
length: 14
J: TRBJ1-2
CDR3: CASSYTSGARGYTF
DNA: TGCGCCAGCAGCTATACCTCAGGGGCTCGTGGCTACACCTTC

V: TRBV27
D: -
size: -
length: 14
J: TRBJ1-4
CDR3: CASGDGGEDEKLFF
DNA: TGTGCCAGCGGGGACGGGGGGGAGGATGAAAAACTGTTTTTT

V: TRBV7-2
D: TRBD1
size: -
length: 13
J: TRBJ2-7
CDR3: CASSFQGAGTQYF
DNA: TGTGCCAGCAGCTTTCAGGGGGCCGGGACGCAGTACTTC

V: TRBV19
D: TRBD1
size: -
length: 19
J: TRBJ2-6
CDR3: CASSINRGLGRRGANVLTF
DNA: TGTGCCAGTAGTATTAACAGGGGGCTCGGGCGTCGTGGGGCCAACGTCCTGACTTTC

V: TRBV5-4
D: TRBD2
size: -
length: 16
J: TRBJ2-5
CDR3: CASSLLSGGALETQYF
DNA: TGTGCCAGCAGCTTGCTAAGCGGGGGGGCTCTGGAGACCCAGTACTTC

V: TRBV25-1
D: -
size: -
length: 16
J: TRBJ1-2
CDR3: CASGSGTTGTNYGYTF
DNA: TGTGCCAGCGGCTCAGGAACCACCGGTACTAACTATGGCTACACCTTC

V: TRBV7-3
D: -
size: few
length: 15
J: TRBJ2-7
CDR3: CASSLNRGSSYEQYF
DNA: TGTGCCAGCAGCTTAAATCGGGGGAGCTCCTACGAGCAGTACTTC

V: TRBV3-1/TRBV3-2
D: TRBD1
size: -
length: 14
J: TRBJ2-2
CDR3: CASNDRANTGELFF
DNA: TGTGCCAGTAACGACAGGGCGAACACCGGGGAGCTGTTTTTT

V: TRBV28
D: TRBD2
size: -
length: 16
J: TRBJ2-5
CDR3: CASSPPLAGGRETQYF
DNA: TGTGCCAGCAGCCCGCCGTTAGCGGGGGGGCGCGAGACCCAGTACTTC

V: TRBV12-5
D: TRBD2
size: -
length: 12
J: TRBJ2-1
CDR3: CASGFSGTEQFF
DNA: TGTGCTAGTGGTTTCAGCGGGACTGAGCAGTTCTTC

V: TRBV10-3
D: -
size: -
length: 16
J: TRBJ1-3
CDR3: CAISETEVSSGNTIYF
DNA: TGTGCCATCAGTGAAACCGAGGTTAGCTCTGGAAACACCATATATTTT

V: TRBV10-3
D: TRBD1
size: -
length: 16
J: TRBJ1-1
CDR3: CAISAATGGGNTEAFF
DNA: TGTGCCATCAGTGCCGCGACAGGGGGCGGAAACACTGAAGCTTTCTTT

V: TRBV2
D: -
size: -
length: 14
J: TRBJ2-7
CDR3: CASSDFTVSYEQYF
DNA: TGTGCCAGCAGCGACTTCACGGTTTCCTACGAGCAGTACTTC

V: TRBV7-2
D: TRBD1
size: many
length: 16
J: TRBJ1-3
CDR3: CASSLNGQGAGNTIYF
DNA: TGTGCCAGCAGCCTGAACGGACAGGGAGCTGGAAACACCATATATTTT

V: TRBV4-1
D: TRBD2
size: -
length: 15
J: TRBJ2-5
CDR3: CASSQVAGVIETQYF
DNA: TGCGCCAGCAGCCAAGTGGCGGGGGTAATAGAGACCCAGTACTTC

V: TRBV7-9
D: -
size: -
length: 16
J: TRBJ2-7
CDR3: CASSPPLGQSSYEQYF
DNA: TGTGCCAGCAGCCCCCCACTAGGACAGAGCTCCTACGAGCAGTACTTC

V: TRBV7-9
D: TRBD1
size: -
length: 17
J: TRBJ1-5
CDR3: CASSSLLTGGWGQPQHF
DNA: TGTGCCAGCAGCTCCCTTTTGACAGGGGGCTGGGGACAGCCCCAGCATTTT

V: TRBV7-9
D: TRBD2
size: -
length: 17
J: TRBJ2-1
CDR3: CASSFVLAGGSYNEQFF
DNA: TGTGCCAGCAGCTTCGTTCTAGCGGGGGGAAGTTACAATGAGCAGTTCTTC

V: TRBV7-9
D: -
size: -
length: 13
J: TRBJ1-1
CDR3: CASSLQGQTEAFF
DNA: TGTGCCAGCAGCTTACAGGGGCAGACTGAAGCTTTCTTT

V: TRBV2
D: -
size: once
length: 14
J: TRBJ2-2
CDR3: CASNQGTGTGELFF
DNA: TGTGCCAGCAATCAGGGGACCGGGACCGGGGAGCTGTTTTTT

V: TRBV2
D: TRBD1
size: -
length: 14
J: TRBJ1-1
CDR3: CARGTGDMGTEAFF
DNA: TGTGCCAGAGGGACAGGGGATATGGGCACTGAAGCTTTCTTT

V: TRBV5-4
D: TRBD1
size: -
length: 15
J: TRBJ2-7
CDR3: CASSHPGTGGYEQYF
DNA: TGTGCCAGCAGCCATCCGGGGACAGGGGGCTACGAGCAGTACTTC

V: TRBV7-3
D: TRBD1
size: few
length: 17
J: TRBJ2-2
CDR3: CASSPGPFTGDTGELFF
DNA: TGTGCCAGCAGCCCTGGACCTTTTACAGGGGACACCGGGGAGCTGTTTTTT

V: TRBV4-3
D: TRBD1
size: -
length: 14
J: TRBJ1-1
CDR3: CASSHHRGGAEAFF
DNA: TGCGCCAGCAGCCACCACAGGGGTGGGGCTGAAGCTTTCTTT

V: TRBV30
D: -
size: -
length: 15
J: TRBJ2-3
CDR3: CAWSVRAGSTDTQYF
DNA: TGTGCCTGGAGTGTTCGGGCAGGGAGCACAGATACGCAGTATTTT

V: TRBV6-5
D: TRBD1
size: few
length: 13
J: TRBJ2-7
CDR3: CAIQVAGGYEQYF
DNA: TGTGCCATCCAAGTGGCAGGGGGATACGAGCAGTACTTC

V: TRBV3-1/TRBV3-2
D: -
size: -
length: 13
J: TRBJ2-2
CDR3: CASTPVSGGELFF
DNA: TGTGCCAGCACCCCTGTCTCAGGCGGGGAGCTGTTTTTT

V: TRBV29-1
D: -
size: -
length: 11
J: TRBJ1-2
CDR3: CSVAGARGYTF
DNA: TGCAGCGTTGCAGGGGCGCGGGGCTACACCTTC

V: TRBV19
D: TRBD1
size: once
length: 14
J: TRBJ1-2
CDR3: CASSGQGGLYGYTF
DNA: TGTGCCAGTAGCGGACAGGGGGGCCTCTATGGCTACACCTTC

V: TRBV27
D: -
size: -
length: 16
J: TRBJ2-1
CDR3: CASRSVSGSTYNEQFF
DNA: TGTGCCAGCAGGTCAGTTTCAGGGTCTACCTACAATGAGCAGTTCTTC

V: TRBV4-1
D: TRBD2
size: -
length: 19
J: TRBJ2-5
CDR3: CASSQDLELAGRGQETQYF
DNA: TGCGCCAGCAGCCAAGATCTTGAACTAGCGGGGAGGGGACAAGAGACCCAGTACTTC

V: TRBV2
D: TRBD1
size: -
length: 16
J: TRBJ2-2
CDR3: CASSLQGARGTGELFF
DNA: TGTGCCAGCAGTCTGCAGGGGGCGAGAGGAACCGGGGAGCTGTTTTTT

V: TRBV7-3
D: TRBD2
size: -
length: 18
J: TRBJ2-1
CDR3: CASSLAVGGGSSYNEQFF
DNA: TGTGCCAGCAGCTTAGCCGTCGGGGGAGGGAGCTCCTACAATGAGCAGTTCTTC

V: TRBV3-1/TRBV3-2
D: TRBD1
size: -
length: 15
J: TRBJ2-1
CDR3: CASSPGTGLDNEQFF
DNA: TGTGCCAGCAGCCCAGGGACAGGCCTGGACAATGAGCAGTTCTTC